Listed here are 25 T cell receptor beta chains from one sample, sequenced in a study of shared clonotypes between healthy human individuals. TCRdb keeps only in-frame clones here, not all; method: immunoSEQ multiplex PCR. The profile shows 550,000 to 650,000 clones, about 96% of them singletons. CD45RO negativity and positive selection for CCR7 defined naive CD8 cells, a population that excluded terminally differentiated effector memory CD45RA+ cells. The specimen was naive CD8+ T cells sorted from blood. The receptors shown here come from a woman in her thirties in good health.

This chain joins TRBV27 and TRBJ2-7; D may be TRBD1 (5 bases). Germline CDR1 is MNHEY and CDR2 is SMNVEV (reference sequence). The CDR3 covers 14 residues. V lost 3 bases to trimming and J lost 3 bases, with 12 bases between them. CDR3 region: CASSFELGRYEQYF. DNA for the CDR3: TGTGCCAGCAGTTTTGAGCTGGGGCGCTACGAGCAGTACTTC.

In this sample, this clone turned up a few times. Germline and junction disagree at one end, which may indicate a read error. The chain combines TRBV19 with TRBJ1-1; 9 positions match TRBD1. The CDR3 sequence is 13 residues long. Germline values: CDR1 LNHDA, CDR2 SQIVND (reference sequence). CDR3 in DNA: TGTGCTAGTAGTTACGGGACAGGGCGCGAAGCTTTCTTT. Its protein product is CASSYGTGREAFF.

This clone was picked up one time. The chain uses TRBV6-1 and TRBJ2-1, with no clear D. CDR1 MNHNS and CDR2 SASEGT come from the germline V gene. The CDR3 totals 11 residues. Trimming removed 3 bases at V and 14 bases at J, with 11 bases between. The CDR3 protein is CASSEVNLEFF. The CDR3 DNA sequence: TGTGCCAGCAGTGAGGTGAATTTGGAGTTCTTC.

This clone was detected once. This rearrangement joins TRBV13 to TRBJ1-2; 9 positions match TRBD1. CDR3 size: 13 residues. Trimming cost V 5 bases and J 5 bases; bases outside gene matches: 3. Germline CDR1 and CDR2: PRHDT and FYEKMQ (reference sequence). This chain's CDR3 is CASSPGQGYGYTF. The CDR3 bases are TGTGCCAGCAGCCCGGGACAGGGATATGGCTACACCTTC.

The CDR3 DNA is TGTGCCAGCAGCTCATCGGACAGTACGGTGCGGTATTTT. As protein: CASSSSDSTVRYF. V is TRBV11-2 and J is TRBJ1-3, with D possibly matching TRBD1 (6 bases). Germline V gene sequence: CDR1 SGHAT, CDR2 FQNNGV. Trimming removed 4 bases at V and 16 bases at J, with 20 bases between. The CDR3 has 13 amino acids. Full variable domain (missing parts from reference TRBV11-2 and TRBJ1-3): EAGVAQSPRYKIIEKRQSVAFWCNPISGHATLYWYQQILGQGPKLLIQFQNNGVVDDSQLPKDRFSAERLKGVDSTLKIQPAKLEDSAVYLCASSSSDSTVRYFGEGSWLTVV.

V is TRBV7-2 and J is TRBJ2-7; 7 nucleotides agree with TRBD2. Germline V lookup: CDR1 SGHTA, CDR2 FQGNSA. The J segment lost 3 bases and the V segment lost 3 bases, leaving 8 bases of the junction unmatched. The length of the CDR3 is 15 residues. CDR3 protein: CASSLWGRGLYEQYF. In nucleotides, the CDR3 is TGTGCCAGCAGCTTGTGGGGGAGGGGACTCTACGAGCAGTACTTC.

The chain is built from TRBV4-1 and TRBJ2-7; D may correspond to TRBD1 or TRBD2 (5 bases each). CDR1 and CDR2 from the germline V gene are MGHRA and YSYEKL. The CDR3 consists of 14 residues. V was cut by 3 bases and J by 4 bases, with 13 bases left in between. The CDR3 here is CASSHAVEGYEQYF. CDR3 bases: TGCGCCAGCAGCCACGCGGTTGAGGGGTACGAGCAGTACTTC.

About this clone: Within the sample, other DNA sequences also encode this same CDR3. This sequence joins TRBV5-1 and TRBJ2-1; 9 nucleotides agree with TRBD1. Germline CDR1 reads SGHRS; CDR2 reads YFSETQ. After removal of 4 bases from V and 0 bases from J, the junction contained 2 bases not matched to a gene. This CDR3 contains 15 residues. The CDR3 DNA follows: TGCGCCAGCAGCCCGACAGGGGGCTCCTACAATGAGCAGTTCTTC. This codes for CASSPTGGSYNEQFF.

The rearrangement uses TRBV7-9 and TRBJ2-7; TRBD2 is a possible D gene (6 bases). Trimming cost V 5 bases and J 7 bases, with 27 bases left between them. The CDR3 is 17 amino acids. The germline V gene has CDR1 SEHNR and CDR2 FQNEAQ (reference sequence). CDR3 sequence (DNA): TGTGCCAGCAGCCCGACCGACAGCGGGCTTTATCGGGGGGAGCAGTACTTC. This codes for CASSPTDSGLYRGEQYF.

The chain couples TRBV27 to TRBJ2-3; D gene unclear. The CDR3 extends over 13 amino acids. The germline V gene encodes CDR1 MNHEY and CDR2 SMNVEV (reference sequence). The V end lost 0 bases, the J end lost 5 bases, and 6 bases lay between the germline ends. The CDR3 region has the DNA TGTGCCAGCAGTTTATCCATTAGAGATACGCAGTATTTT. It translates to CASSLSIRDTQYF.

The rearrangement uses TRBV5-4 and TRBJ2-3; 7 bases are a match to TRBD1. J was trimmed by 4 bases and V by 3 bases; bases with no gene match: 2. CDR1 is SGHNT, CDR2 YYREEE, per germline (reference sequence). The CDR3 runs 13 residues. CDR3 sequence: CASSYTGADTQYF. CDR3 sequence (DNA): TGTGCCAGCAGCTATACAGGGGCAGATACGCAGTATTTT.

The chain links TRBV7-9 to TRBJ2-7; D possibly corresponds to TRBD1 (6 bases). CDR3 length: 14 amino acids. Trimming removed 5 bases from V and 7 bases from J, with 18 bases in between. Germline CDR1 is SEHNR and CDR2 is FQNEAQ (reference sequence). The CDR3 spells CASSRDTTWGEQYF. Here the CDR3 DNA reads TGTGCCAGCAGCCGGGACACAACGTGGGGAGAGCAGTACTTC.

The CDR3 loop is CASSQRVVAYNEQFF. The DNA for the CDR3 is TGTGCCAGCAGCCAACGGGTAGTCGCCTACAATGAGCAGTTCTTC. This rearrangement joins TRBV11-2 to TRBJ2-1, with unresolved D. The CDR3 is 15 amino acids. V lost 5 bases to trimming and J lost 2 bases, with 13 bases between them. Germline CDR1 and CDR2: SGHAT and FQNNGV.

The chain couples TRBV4-1 to TRBJ2-7, with a possible D match to TRBD1 (5 bases). This CDR3 region has 16 residues. The V gene lost 3 bases and the J gene lost 0 bases, with 15 bases spanning the gap. In germline, CDR1 is MGHRA, CDR2 YSYEKL. This CDR3 is CASSQGQGKHSYEQYF. DNA for the CDR3: TGCGCCAGCAGCCAGGGCCAGGGAAAACACTCCTACGAGCAGTACTTC.

The chain uses TRBV21-1 and TRBJ2-3; the table's D gene call, TRBD2, was not cross checked with the DNA. TRBV21-1 is described as a pseudogene. This CDR3 is built from 16 residues. CDR3 loop: CASSKYRSVGTDTQYF. CDR3 nucleotide sequence: TGTGCCAGCAGCAAATACCGATCCGTAGGCACAGATACGCAGTATTTT.

V gene TRBV27 combines with J gene TRBJ1-4, with TRBD1 matching over 7 bases. Germline V gene data show CDR1 as MNHEY and CDR2 as SMNVEV (reference sequence). V was clipped by 4 bases and J by 6 bases; unmatched bases: 2. This CDR3 contains 13 residues. CDR3 nucleotides: TGTGCCAGCAGTTCCCAGGGGGATGAAAAACTGTTTTTT. This codes for CASSSQGDEKLFF.

The chain has TRBV6-1 and TRBJ2-7; 9 positions match TRBD2. Germline lookup yields CDR1 MNHNS and CDR2 SASEGT. The CDR3 has 14 amino acids. Trimming at V came to 3 bases and at J to 2 bases, leaving 2 bases not matched to a gene. CDR3 in DNA: TGTGCCAGCAGTGAGACTAGCGGAGCCTACGAGCAGTACTTC. As protein: CASSETSGAYEQYF.

This rearrangement joins TRBV19 to TRBJ2-1, with D uncertain. V was cut by 1 base and J by 5 bases, with 3 bases left in between. The germline gives CDR1 LNHDA, CDR2 SQIVND (reference sequence). The CDR3 runs 12 residues. The CDR3 here is CASSIVDNEQFF. CDR3 nucleotides: TGTGCCAGTAGTATAGTCGACAATGAGCAGTTCTTC.

Comment on this clone: A read error may account for a junction end that differs from germline. V is TRBV2 and J is TRBJ2-1; 8 nucleotides agree with TRBD2. Looked up from germline, CDR1 is SNHLY and CDR2 is FYNNEI. This CDR3 comprises 17 residues. In nucleotides, the CDR3 is TGTGCCAGCCGTGAGGGCAAAACTAGCGGAAGATACGGTGAGCAGTTCTTC. Translation: CASREGKTSGRYGEQFF.

V usage is TRBV7-6 and J usage is TRBJ2-5; the D gene is possibly TRBD2 (5 bases). Trimming stripped 5 bases from V and 2 bases from J, with 18 bases between. This CDR3 has 16 residues. Germline CDR1 reads SGHVS; CDR2 reads FNYEAQ. The CDR3 nucleotides are TGTGCCAGCAGCGAAACACTAGTTACGCAACAAGAGACCCAGTACTTC. It codes for CASSETLVTQQETQYF.

This clone was counted once. The chain couples TRBV5-1 to TRBJ2-7, with a weak D call TRBD2 (6 bases). The V end was cut by 0 bases, the J end by 1 base, with 17 bases between. The CDR3 extends over 17 amino acids. Germline V gene lookup returns CDR1 SGHRS and CDR2 YFSETQ. This CDR3 is CASSLDRDSRGSYEQYF. The CDR3 coding sequence is TGCGCCAGCAGCTTGGACCGGGACTCCCGGGGGTCCTACGAGCAGTACTTC.

The chain combines TRBV28 with TRBJ2-1; 7 bases align to TRBD1. V was clipped by 6 bases and J by 6 bases; unmatched bases: 11. The length of the CDR3 is 15 residues. Germline V gene lookup returns CDR1 MDHEN and CDR2 SYDVKM. The CDR3 sequence is CASRRYSGGINEQFF. The CDR3 bases are TGTGCCAGCAGGAGGTACTCAGGGGGTATCAATGAGCAGTTCTTC.

The chain couples TRBV9 to TRBJ2-7; 7 bases line up with TRBD1. Germline assignment: CDR1 SGDLS and CDR2 YYNGEE. After removal of 4 bases from V and 3 bases from J, the junction contained 10 bases not matched to a gene. The CDR3 length is 15 residues. CDR3 nucleotide sequence: TGTGCCAGCAGCCCAAATCGCCGGACAGGCTACGAGCAGTACTTC. Protein sequence: CASSPNRRTGYEQYF.

This sequence joins TRBV29-1 and TRBJ2-7, with 8 nucleotides matching TRBD1. V was pared by 3 bases and J by 2 bases, with 6 bases of the junction left unmatched. The CDR3 sequence is 14 residues long. Looked up from germline, CDR1 is SQVTM and CDR2 is ANQGSEA. CDR3 nucleotides: TGCAGCGTTGACCCCGGACAGGGAACCTACGAGCAGTACTTC. Protein: CSVDPGQGTYEQYF.

The V gene is TRBV5-6, the J gene TRBJ2-7, with D perhaps matching TRBD2 (7 bases). This CDR3 is 14 amino acids long. Germline V CDR1 and CDR2: SGHDT, YYEEEE. V gave up 5 bases and J gave up 7 bases, with 19 bases separating them. Written as DNA, the CDR3 is TGTGCCAGCAGTTGGGTGGGGGGGCCAAGGGAGCAGTACTTC. Protein sequence: CASSWVGGPREQYF.